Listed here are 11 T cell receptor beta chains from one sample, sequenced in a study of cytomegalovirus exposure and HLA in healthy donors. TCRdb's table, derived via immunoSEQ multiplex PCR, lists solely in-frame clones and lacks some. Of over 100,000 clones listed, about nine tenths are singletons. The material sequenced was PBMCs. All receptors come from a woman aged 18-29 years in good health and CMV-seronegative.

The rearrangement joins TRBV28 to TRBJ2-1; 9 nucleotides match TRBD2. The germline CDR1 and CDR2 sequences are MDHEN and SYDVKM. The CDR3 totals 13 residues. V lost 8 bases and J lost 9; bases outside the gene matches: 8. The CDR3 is CASGREGLGEQFF. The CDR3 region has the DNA TGTGCCAGCGGGCGGGAGGGCCTAGGTGAGCAGTTCTTC.

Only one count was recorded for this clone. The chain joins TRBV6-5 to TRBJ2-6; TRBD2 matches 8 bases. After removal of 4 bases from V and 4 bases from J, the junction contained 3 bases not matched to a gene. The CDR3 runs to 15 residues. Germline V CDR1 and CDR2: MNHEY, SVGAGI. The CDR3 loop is CASSSGGTGANVLTF. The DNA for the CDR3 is TGTGCCAGCAGTTCGGGGGGGACGGGGGCCAACGTCCTGACTTTC.

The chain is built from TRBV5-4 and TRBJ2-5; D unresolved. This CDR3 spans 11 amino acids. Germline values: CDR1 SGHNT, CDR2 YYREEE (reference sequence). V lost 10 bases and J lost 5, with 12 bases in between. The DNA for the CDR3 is TGTGCCGTCGCCAGCGCGGAGACCCAGTACTTC. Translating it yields CAVASAETQYF.

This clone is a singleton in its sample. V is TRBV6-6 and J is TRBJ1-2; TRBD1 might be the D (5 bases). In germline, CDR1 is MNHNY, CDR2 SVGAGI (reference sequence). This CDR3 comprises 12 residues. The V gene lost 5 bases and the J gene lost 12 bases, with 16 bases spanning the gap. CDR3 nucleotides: TGTGCCAGCAGTACGGGGAGGGGACTCAACACCTTC. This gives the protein CASSTGRGLNTF.

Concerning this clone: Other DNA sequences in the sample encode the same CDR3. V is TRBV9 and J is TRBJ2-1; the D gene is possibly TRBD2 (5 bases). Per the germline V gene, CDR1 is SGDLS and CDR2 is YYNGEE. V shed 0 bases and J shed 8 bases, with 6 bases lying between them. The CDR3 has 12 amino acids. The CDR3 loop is CASSVVGDEQFF. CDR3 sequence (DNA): TGTGCCAGCAGCGTAGTCGGGGATGAGCAGTTCTTC.

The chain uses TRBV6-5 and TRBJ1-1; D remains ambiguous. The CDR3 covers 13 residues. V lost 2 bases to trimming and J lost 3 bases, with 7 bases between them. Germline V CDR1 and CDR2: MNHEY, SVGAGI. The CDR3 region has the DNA TGTGCCAGCAGTTACCAGGAATACACTGAAGCTTTCTTT. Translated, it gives CASSYQEYTEAFF.

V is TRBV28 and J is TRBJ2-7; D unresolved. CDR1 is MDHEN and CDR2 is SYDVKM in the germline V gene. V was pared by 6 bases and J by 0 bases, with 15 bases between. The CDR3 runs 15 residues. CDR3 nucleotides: TGTGCCAGCAGCCCCCCCCCGACAACCTCCTACGAGCAGTACTTC. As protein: CASSPPPTTSYEQYF.

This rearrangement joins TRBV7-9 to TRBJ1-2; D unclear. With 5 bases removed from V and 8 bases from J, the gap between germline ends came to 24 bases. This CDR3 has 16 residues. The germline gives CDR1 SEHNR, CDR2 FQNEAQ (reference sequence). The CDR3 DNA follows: TGTGCCAGCAGCCCCCAATCCGGGCTCCGGGAGTTGGGCTACACCTTC. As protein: CASSPQSGLRELGYTF.

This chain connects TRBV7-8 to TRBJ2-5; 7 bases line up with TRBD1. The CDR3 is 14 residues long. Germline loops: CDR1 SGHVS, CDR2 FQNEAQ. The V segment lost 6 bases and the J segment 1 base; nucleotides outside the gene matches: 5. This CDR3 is CASSTRDSQETQYF. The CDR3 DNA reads TGTGCCAGCAGTACCCGGGACAGCCAAGAGACCCAGTACTTC. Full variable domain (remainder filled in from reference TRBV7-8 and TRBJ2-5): GAGVSQSPRYKVAKRGQDVALRCDPISGHVSLFWYQQALGQGPEFLTYFQNEAQLDKSGLPSDRFFAERPEGSVSTLKIQRTQQEDSAVYLCASSTRDSQETQYFGPGTRLLVL.

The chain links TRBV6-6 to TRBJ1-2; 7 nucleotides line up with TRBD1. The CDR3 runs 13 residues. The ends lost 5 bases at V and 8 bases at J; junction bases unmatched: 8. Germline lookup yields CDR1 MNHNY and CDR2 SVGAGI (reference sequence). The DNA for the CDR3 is TGTGCCAGCAGTACTGGACAGGTAGACGGCTACACCTTC. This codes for CASSTGQVDGYTF.

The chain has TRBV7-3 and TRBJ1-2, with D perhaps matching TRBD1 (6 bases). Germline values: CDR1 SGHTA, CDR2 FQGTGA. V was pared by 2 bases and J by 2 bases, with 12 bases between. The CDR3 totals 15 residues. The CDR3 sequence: CASSLQRDINYGYTF. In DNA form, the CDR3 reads TGTGCCAGCAGCTTACAGAGGGACATAAACTATGGCTACACCTTC.